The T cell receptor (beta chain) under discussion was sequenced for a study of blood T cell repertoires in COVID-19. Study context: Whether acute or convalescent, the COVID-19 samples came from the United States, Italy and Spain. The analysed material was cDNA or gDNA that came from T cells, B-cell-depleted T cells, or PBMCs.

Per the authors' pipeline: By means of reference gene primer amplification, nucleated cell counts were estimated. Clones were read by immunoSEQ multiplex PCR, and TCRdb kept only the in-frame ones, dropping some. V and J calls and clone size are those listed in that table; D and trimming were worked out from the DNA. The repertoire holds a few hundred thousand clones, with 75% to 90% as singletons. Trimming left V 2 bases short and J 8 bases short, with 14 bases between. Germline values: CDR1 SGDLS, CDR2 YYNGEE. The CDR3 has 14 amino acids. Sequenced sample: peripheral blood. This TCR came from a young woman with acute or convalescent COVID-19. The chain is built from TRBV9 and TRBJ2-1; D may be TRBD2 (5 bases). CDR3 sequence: CASSVTDGDYEQFF. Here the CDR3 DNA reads TGTGCCAGCAGCGTGACGGACGGGGATTATGAGCAGTTCTTC. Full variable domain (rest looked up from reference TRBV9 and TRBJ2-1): DSGVTQTPKHLITATGQRVTLRCSPRSGDLSVYWYQQSLDQGLQFLIQYYNGEERAKGNILERFSAQQFPDLHSELNLSSLELGDSALYFCASSVTDGDYEQFFGPGTRLTVL.